This TCR beta chain was profiled in a study of cytomegalovirus exposure and HLA in healthy donors. Across the whole study: Membership in the Caucasian-associated ancestry cluster was found for around 81% of 350 to 450 genotyped donors.

The CDR3 is made up of 15 amino acids. Germline V lookup: CDR1 SGHAT, CDR2 FQNNGV. The V and J ends lost 5 bases and 6 bases, in that order; junction bases with no gene match: 10. Study-level points and caveats: Analysis was performed later, and it showed HLA-associated TCR beta chains to be more clonally expanded than equally common others.

Researchers ran the PCR with 60 Vbeta and 13 Jbeta primers. The protocol was immunoSEQ multiplex PCR, while the TCRdb copy is restricted to in-frame clones and leaves out a portion. The sample records about 90,000 clones, 70% to 80% being singletons. Details on this clone: Its antigen is not identified.

The rearrangement links TRBV11-2 to TRBJ2-7; 10 nucleotides line up with TRBD2. Sequencing input: PBMCs. The sequence was obtained from a woman aged 55-70 years in good health and CMV-seropositive. The CDR3 DNA reads as TGTGCCAGCAGCGCCAATACGGGACTAGCGAGCGAGCAGTACTTC. Residues: CASSANTGLASEQYF.